This TCR beta chain was captured by sequencing in a study of technical replicates of blood from several donors. Here immunoSEQ multiplex PCR was the method, and the copy in TCRdb shows in-frame clones only, minus some. Of about 79,000 clones listed, under 95% are singletons. This TCR was sampled from a human donor in good health. The sequenced sample was T cells isolated from PBMCs.

The CDR3 region is CASKPKGTGLTYEQYF. The DNA of the CDR3 is TGTGCCAGCAAACCCAAAGGGACAGGACTTACCTACGAGCAGTACTTC. This chain uses TRBV27 with TRBJ2-7; 8 nucleotides align to TRBD1. Germline values: CDR1 MNHEY, CDR2 SMNVEV (reference sequence). The CDR3 is 16 residues long. Trimming at V came to 7 bases and at J to 2 bases, leaving 13 bases not matched to a gene.